These 10 T cell receptor beta chains came from one sample sequenced in a study of T-cell memory formation after mild COVID-19. TCRdb reprocessed the 5' RACE reads with MiXCR, giving one entry per CDR3 protein. The sample records about 360,000 distinct CDR3 sequences, approximately 15% being singletons. Sequenced: PBMCs or a T cell subset sorted from them (not recorded which). All receptors derive from a young man who had mild COVID-19 (a few samples of this study predate the infection). Cell type and time point are not known.

This clonotype turned up a few times. The chain employs TRBV28 and TRBJ1-3; D gene ambiguous. In germline, CDR1 is MDHEN, CDR2 SYDVKM. The CDR3 totals 16 residues. Trimming took off 7 bases at V and 0 bases at J, with 16 bases between the two ends. CDR3 nucleotides: TGTGCCAGCAATAGCCCCGGGGTGAGCTCTGGAAACACCATATATTTT. Its translation: CASNSPGVSSGNTIYF.

Many counts were recorded for this clonotype. The chain employs TRBV20-1 and TRBJ1-5; unclear D gene. This CDR3 region has 15 residues. Germline loops: CDR1 DFQATT, CDR2 SNEGSKA (reference sequence). V was clipped by 5 bases and J by 5 bases, with 19 bases between them. The CDR3 sequence is CSARFAKFADQPQHF. The CDR3 nucleotides read TGCAGTGCTCGGTTCGCGAAATTCGCCGATCAGCCCCAGCATTTT.

The genes are TRBV12-3 or TRBV12-4 and TRBJ2-1; 8 nucleotides align to TRBD2. This CDR3 is 14 amino acids long. With 6 bases clipped from V and 10 bases from J, the junction kept 11 bases outside the gene matches. The CDR3 bases are TGTGCCAGCAGCCCCAGCGGGGGATTCAGGGAGCAGTTCTTC. Translating gives CASSPSGGFREQFF.

This clonotype was counted a few times. CDR3: CASSLEQGERYF. The CDR3 region has the DNA TGCGCCAGCAGCCTGGAACAGGGTGAAAGGTACTTC. The rearrangement joins TRBV5-1 to TRBJ2-5; possible D gene TRBD1, 6 bases. The CDR3 runs to 12 residues. CDR1 SGHRS and CDR2 YFSETQ come from the germline V gene. V was pared by 4 bases and J by 13 bases, with 17 bases between.

The rearrangement uses TRBV7-8 and TRBJ2-5, with 11 bases lining up with TRBD2. The J segment lost 2 bases and the V segment lost 5 bases, leaving 7 bases of the junction unmatched. Germline-derived CDR1 and CDR2 are SGHVS and FQNEAQ. The length of the CDR3 is 16 residues. The CDR3 DNA sequence: TGTGCCAGCAGCGCCAAACTAGCGGGGGTACAAGAGACCCAGTACTTC. Protein: CASSAKLAGVQETQYF.

The chain joins TRBV20-1 to TRBJ1-5; TRBD1 matches at 7 bases. Looked up from germline, CDR1 is DFQATT and CDR2 is SNEGSKA (reference sequence). V lost 4 bases, J lost 4 bases, and 4 bases stayed unmatched. The CDR3 totals 13 residues. Written as DNA, the CDR3 is TGCAGTGCTACCGACAGGGTAAATCAGCCCCAGCATTTT. Encoded protein: CSATDRVNQPQHF.

This chain joins TRBV9 and TRBJ2-7; D gene uncertain. Germline V gene data show CDR1 as SGDLS and CDR2 as YYNGEE. The CDR3 has 14 residues. Trimming left V 0 bases short and J 2 bases short, with 9 bases between. CDR3 loop: CASSVGVLAYEQYF. CDR3 DNA sequence: TGTGCCAGCAGCGTAGGGGTACTCGCCTACGAGCAGTACTTC.

A few counts support this clonotype. The CDR3 DNA reads as TGTGCCAGCAGACCTCGGCTTGAGTCCCAGGGGCTGTTTTTT. Translating gives CASRPRLESQGLFF. This rearrangement joins TRBV2 to TRBJ2-2, with D possibly being TRBD1 (5 bases). Germline-derived CDR1 and CDR2 are SNHLY and FYNNEI. The ends were cut back, 6 bases at V and 13 bases at J, with 21 bases in the middle. This CDR3 is 14 amino acids long.

This clonotype was counted a few times. CDR3 residues: CASSAVLAGGRNEQFF. The CDR3 nucleotides read TGTGCCAGCAGTGCCGTACTTGCGGGGGGGCGAAATGAGCAGTTCTTC. This chain uses TRBV25-1 with TRBJ2-1, with 9 nucleotides matching TRBD2. This CDR3 spans 16 amino acids. V gave up 4 bases and J gave up 7 bases; unmatched junction bases: 11. Germline CDR1 MGHDK, CDR2 SYGVNS.

J is TRBJ1-2 and V is TRBV19, with 9 nucleotides matching TRBD1. The CDR3 covers 13 residues. V shed 10 bases and J 3 bases; nucleotides not matched to a gene: 6. Germline lookup yields CDR1 LNHDA and CDR2 SQIVND (reference sequence). CDR3 nucleotides: TGTGCCACCGCCCGGACAGGGGACTATGGCTACACCTTC. Its protein product is CATARTGDYGYTF.